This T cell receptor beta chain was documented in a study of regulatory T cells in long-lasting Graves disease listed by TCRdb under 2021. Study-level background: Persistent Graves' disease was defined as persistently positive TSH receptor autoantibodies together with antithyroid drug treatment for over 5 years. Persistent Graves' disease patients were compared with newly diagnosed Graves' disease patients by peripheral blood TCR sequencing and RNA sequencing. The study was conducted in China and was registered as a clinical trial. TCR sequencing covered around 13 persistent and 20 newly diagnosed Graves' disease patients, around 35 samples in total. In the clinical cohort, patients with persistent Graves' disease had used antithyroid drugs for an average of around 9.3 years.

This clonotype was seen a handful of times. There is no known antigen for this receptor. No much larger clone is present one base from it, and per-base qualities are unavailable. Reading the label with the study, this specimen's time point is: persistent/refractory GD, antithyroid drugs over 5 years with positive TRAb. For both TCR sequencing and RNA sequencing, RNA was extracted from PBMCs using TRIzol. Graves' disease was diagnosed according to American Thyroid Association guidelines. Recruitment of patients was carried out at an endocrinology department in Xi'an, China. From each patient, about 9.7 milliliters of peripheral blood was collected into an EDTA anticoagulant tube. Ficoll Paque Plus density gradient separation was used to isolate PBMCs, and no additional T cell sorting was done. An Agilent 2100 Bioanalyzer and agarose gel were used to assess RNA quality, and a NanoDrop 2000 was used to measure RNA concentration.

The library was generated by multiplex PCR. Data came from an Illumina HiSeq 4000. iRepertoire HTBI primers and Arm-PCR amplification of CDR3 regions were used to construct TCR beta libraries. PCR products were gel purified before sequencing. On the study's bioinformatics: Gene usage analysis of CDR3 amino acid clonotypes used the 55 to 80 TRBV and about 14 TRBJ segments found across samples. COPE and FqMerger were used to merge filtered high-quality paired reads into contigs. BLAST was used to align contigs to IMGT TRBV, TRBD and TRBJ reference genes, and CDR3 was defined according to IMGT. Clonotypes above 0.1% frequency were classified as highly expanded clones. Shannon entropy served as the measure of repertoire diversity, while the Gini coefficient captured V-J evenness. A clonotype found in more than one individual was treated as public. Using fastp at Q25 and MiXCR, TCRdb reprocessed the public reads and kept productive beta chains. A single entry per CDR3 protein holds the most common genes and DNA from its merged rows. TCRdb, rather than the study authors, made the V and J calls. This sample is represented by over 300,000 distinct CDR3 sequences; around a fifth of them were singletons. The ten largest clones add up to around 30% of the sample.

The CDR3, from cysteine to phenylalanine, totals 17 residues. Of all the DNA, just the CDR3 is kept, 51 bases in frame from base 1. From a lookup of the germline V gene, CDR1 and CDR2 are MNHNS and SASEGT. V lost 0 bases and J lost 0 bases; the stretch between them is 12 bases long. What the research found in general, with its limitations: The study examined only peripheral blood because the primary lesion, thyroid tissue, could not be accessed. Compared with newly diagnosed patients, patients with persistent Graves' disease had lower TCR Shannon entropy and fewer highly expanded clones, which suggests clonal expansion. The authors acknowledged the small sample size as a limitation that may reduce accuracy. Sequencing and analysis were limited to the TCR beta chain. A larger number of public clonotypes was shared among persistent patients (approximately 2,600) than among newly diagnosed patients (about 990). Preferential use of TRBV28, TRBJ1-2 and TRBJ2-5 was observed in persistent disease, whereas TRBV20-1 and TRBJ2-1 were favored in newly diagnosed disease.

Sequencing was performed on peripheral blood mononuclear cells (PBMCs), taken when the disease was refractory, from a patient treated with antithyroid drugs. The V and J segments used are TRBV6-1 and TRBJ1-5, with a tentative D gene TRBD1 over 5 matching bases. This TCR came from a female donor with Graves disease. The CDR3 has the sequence CASSEARTPYSNQPQHF. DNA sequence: TGTGCCAGCAGTGAAGCTCGGACACCCTATAGCAATCAGCCCCAGCATTTT.